This is a list of T cell receptor beta chains from one sample in a study of OX40 agonist ivuxolimab in advanced cancers. Profiled with immunoSEQ multiplex PCR; TCRdb holds only in-frame clones, not every one. Found here are roughly 8,000 clones, around 74% of them singletons; the top ten hold approximately 35%. The starting material was CD4+ or CD8+ T cells sorted from blood, obtained in a trial of the OX40 agonist ivuxolimab. All receptors come from an adult with an advanced solid tumor such as melanoma, head and neck, liver or kidney cancer. The CDR3 runs from the conserved cysteine through the conserved F or W. The D gene is left open where the match is weak. Not every row has a clone size; where given, it reads once, few, many or a size class.

D	V	size	J	DNA	CDR3
.	TRBV7-9	once	TRBJ2-7	TGTGCCAGCAGCCACCTCGGCTACGAGCAGTACTTC	CASSHLGYEQYF
.	TRBV28	medium-sized	TRBJ1-2	TGTGCCAGCAGTTTTACCCGGCCCCTGGACCAGGCGAACGGGCCGTACTATGGCTACACCTTC	CASSFTRPLDQANGPYYGYTF
.	TRBV4-3	.	TRBJ1-4	TGCGCCAGCAGCCAAGATCTGGGGGCGATTAATGAAAAACTGTTTTTT	CASSQDLGAINEKLFF
TRBD1	TRBV10-3	once	TRBJ1-1	TGTGCCATCAAACTACAGGGGGGAAACACTGAAGCTTTCTTT	CAIKLQGGNTEAFF
.	TRBV11-2	.	TRBJ2-7	TGTGCCAGCAGCTCCGGGACTGTCCTCGAGCAGTACTTC	CASSSGTVLEQYF
TRBD2	TRBV7-6	.	TRBJ2-1	TGTGCCAGCAGCTTAGGGACTAGCGGGGGGAGCGATGAGCAGTTCTTC	CASSLGTSGGSDEQFF
TRBD2	TRBV4-3	.	TRBJ2-1	TGCGCCAGCAGCCAAGACGCTCTAGCGGGAGACCCTACCGAGCAGTTCTTC	CASSQDALAGDPTEQFF
.	TRBV2	.	TRBJ1-2	TGTGCCAGCAATCTGGGGACGGGCTACACCTTC	CASNLGTGYTF
.	TRBV5-4	few	TRBJ1-2	TGTGCCAGCAGCTTGGCCATGGCAGGGGAAGGCTACACCTTC	CASSLAMAGEGYTF
TRBD2	TRBV9	.	TRBJ2-5	TGTGCCAGCAGCACAAGCGGGGGGGCGGAGACCCAGTACTTC	CASSTSGGAETQYF
TRBD2	TRBV5-1	once	TRBJ2-7	TGCGCCAGCAAAGGGACTAGCGGGAGGCCCGCCTACGAGCAGTACTTC	CASKGTSGRPAYEQYF
TRBD1	TRBV9	few	TRBJ1-2	TGTGCCAGCAGCGTAGCGGGGACAGGGATGGATATACCGAACTATGGCTACACCTTC	CASSVAGTGMDIPNYGYTF
.	TRBV6-5	.	TRBJ2-5	TGTGCCACCATACAGCCCCATGAGGGAGAGACCCAGTACTTC	CATIQPHEGETQYF
TRBD1	TRBV7-2	.	TRBJ2-7	TGTGCCAGCAGCTTAGCGTGGACAGGGAACGGCGAGCAGTACTTC	CASSLAWTGNGEQYF
.	TRBV19	once	TRBJ1-4	TGTGCCAGTAGTATGGGTCCGGGGGCAACTAATGAAAAACTGTTTTTT	CASSMGPGATNEKLFF
.	TRBV9	.	TRBJ2-1	TGTGCCAGCAGCGTAGAGGGAGCCCCCTTGGATGAGCAGTTCTTC	CASSVEGAPLDEQFF
TRBD1	TRBV11-2	.	TRBJ2-5	TGTGCCAGCACCAGACCGGGACAGCCGAGGGGGACCCAGTACTTC	CASTRPGQPRGTQYF
TRBD1	TRBV6-1	.	TRBJ1-2	TGTGCCAGCAGTGGACAGGGAGTAGACTATGGCTACACCTTC	CASSGQGVDYGYTF
.	TRBV7-8	.	TRBJ1-2	TGTGCCAGCAGCCTCGCGGAGTTTGGTTATGGCTACACCTTC	CASSLAEFGYGYTF
TRBD2	TRBV4-3	.	TRBJ2-3	TGCGCCAGCAGCCAAGTTCCTAGCGGGGGGGCCTCAGATACGCAGTATTTT	CASSQVPSGGASDTQYF
TRBD1	TRBV27	.	TRBJ2-2	TGTGCCAGCAGTTTACACAGGGGGCAGATCCCCGGGGAGCTGTTTTTT	CASSLHRGQIPGELFF
.	TRBV28	.	TRBJ1-6	TGTGCCAGCAGTTTATCGTCAGAGGATTCACCCCTCCACTTT	CASSLSSEDSPLHF
TRBD1	TRBV6-1	.	TRBJ1-5	TGTGCCAGCAGTGGCCGGGACAGCGCGTTACGGCCCCAGCATTTT	CASSGRDSALRPQHF
.	TRBV7-3	.	TRBJ1-1	TGTGCCAGCAGCCCCGACAGGCGAGATTTGAACACTGAAGCTTTCTTT	CASSPDRRDLNTEAFF
.	TRBV2	once	TRBJ1-5	TGTGCCAGCAGGGACAGTCCCAATCAGCCCCAGCATTTT	CASRDSPNQPQHF
.	TRBV3-1/TRBV3-2	medium-sized	TRBJ2-7	TGTGCCAGCAGCACCGAGCGGGACTTC	CASSTERDF
.	TRBV11-1	.	TRBJ2-1	TGTGCCAGCAGCCCCTTAGGGGCGGGGTGGCCCTACAATGAGCAGTTCTTC	CASSPLGAGWPYNEQFF
.	TRBV12-2	.	TRBJ1-2	TGTGCAAGTCGCCTAATAGGGGGGACCTACAGGGGTGGGGGCTACACCTTC	CASRLIGGTYRGGGYTF
TRBD1	TRBV4-1	.	TRBJ2-7	TGCGCCAGCAGCCTGAGGACAGGGGAGGACGGCGAGCAGTACTTC	CASSLRTGEDGEQYF
TRBD1	TRBV30	.	TRBJ1-2	TGTGCCTTCCAGGGGGGGTATGGCTACACCTTC	CAFQGGYGYTF
.	TRBV27	.	TRBJ1-2	TGTGCCAGCAGTTTGACACCGATTAACTATGGCTACACCTTC	CASSLTPINYGYTF
.	TRBV30	.	TRBJ2-1	TGTGCCTGGAGATTTAAGCGGGAGCAGTTCTTC	CAWRFKREQFF